Each of the 18 T cell receptor beta chains below was sequenced from the same sample in a study of T cells in Graves' hyperthyroidism and ophthalmopathy. RNA transcripts were the template for amplifying TCR beta CDR3 regions. TCR CDR3 underwent first-round RT-PCR with the HTBI primer set. TCRdb processed the multiplex PCR reads anew with MiXCR; each CDR3 protein has one entry. The sample records more than 500,000 distinct CDR3 sequences, around 16% being singletons. Material: blood. The receptors come from a woman in her twenties or thirties with Graves' ophthalmopathy.

This clonotype showed up many times. The chain joins TRBV11-1 to TRBJ2-5, with D unresolved. The germline V gene encodes CDR1 SGHAT and CDR2 FQDESV (reference sequence). V lost 10 bases to trimming and J lost 5 bases, with 11 bases between them. This CDR3 region has 11 residues. The CDR3 region is CATKKEETQYF. The CDR3 nucleotides are TGTGCCACGAAAAAGGAGGAGACCCAGTACTTC.

The chain links TRBV4-1 to TRBJ1-5; perhaps TRBD1 as D (5 bases). The V gene lost 0 bases and the J gene lost 6 bases, with 12 bases spanning the gap. CDR1 MGHRA and CDR2 YSYEKL come from the germline V gene. The CDR3 is 15 residues long. CDR3 amino acids: CASSQDRGFGQPQHF. DNA of the CDR3: TGCGCCAGCAGCCAAGATAGGGGTTTCGGTCAGCCCCAGCATTTT.

This clonotype was seen many times. The V gene is TRBV28, the J gene TRBJ2-3; possibly TRBD1 for D (6 bases). CDR3 length: 13 amino acids. CDR1 MDHEN and CDR2 SYDVKM come from the germline V gene. Trimming stripped 3 bases from V and 5 bases from J, with 9 bases between. The CDR3 sequence is CASSFEGVDTQYF. CDR3 bases: TGTGCCAGCAGTTTTGAGGGGGTAGATACGCAGTATTTT.

This clonotype appeared many times. The chain carries TRBV30 and TRBJ2-5, with 9 nucleotides matching TRBD2. The CDR3 contains 14 residues. Germline V gene data show CDR1 as GTSNPN and CDR2 as SVGIG (reference sequence). V lost 2 bases and J lost 3; bases outside the gene matches: 4. The CDR3 spells CAWSRLAGKETQYF. CDR3 DNA: TGTGCCTGGAGTCGGCTAGCGGGAAAAGAGACCCAGTACTTC.

This clonotype was counted ten times or more. The chain links TRBV20-1 to TRBJ2-3; tentative D call: TRBD2 (5 bases). The CDR3 runs to 12 residues. Per germline, CDR1 DFQATT and CDR2 SNEGSKA (reference sequence). V was cut by 3 bases and J by 9 bases, with 13 bases left in between. The CDR3 DNA reads TGCAGTGCTAGGGGTTTGGGCGGGACGCAGTATTTT. Translated, it gives CSARGLGGTQYF.

In regard to this clonotype: A clone one base away is much larger, so this may be a read error. The chain uses TRBV30 and TRBJ2-1, with a weak D call TRBD2 (5 bases). Germline V gives CDR1 GTSNPN, CDR2 SVGIG (reference sequence). This CDR3 comprises 11 residues. Trimming left V 4 bases short and J 8 bases short, with 9 bases between. CDR3 sequence (DNA): TGTGCCTGGACGAGGGCCTATGAGCAGTTCTTC. Encoded protein: CAWTRAYEQFF.

The sample holds a few counts of this clonotype. Written as DNA, the CDR3 is TGCAGCGCCTTCACTGGGGCCAACGTCCTGACTTTC. It translates to CSAFTGANVLTF. The V and J genes are TRBV29-1 and TRBJ2-6; the D is unclear. V lost 7 bases and J 2 bases, leaving 6 bases between the germline ends. Germline-derived CDR1 and CDR2 are SQVTM and ANQGSEA. There are 12 residues in the CDR3.

The rearrangement uses TRBV12-3 or TRBV12-4 and TRBJ1-6; no clear D. Trimming pared 1 base from V and 11 bases from J, leaving 15 bases between. The CDR3 is made up of 15 amino acids. CDR3 in amino acids: CASSLGAGSDPPLHF. CDR3 DNA: TGTGCCAGCAGTTTAGGAGCGGGGTCAGATCCACCCCTCCACTTT.

This chain joins TRBV10-3 and TRBJ1-4; 9 bases agree with TRBD1. The J segment lost 5 bases and the V segment lost 5 bases, leaving 3 bases of the junction unmatched. Germline assignment: CDR1 ENHRY and CDR2 SYGVKD. This CDR3 is 14 amino acids long. Written as DNA, the CDR3 is TGTGCCATCAGTCCGACAGGGGGGAATGAAAAACTGTTTTTT. Amino acids: CAISPTGGNEKLFF.

The rearrangement uses TRBV6-1 and TRBJ2-7; 8 bases map to TRBD1. The CDR3 has 16 residues. With V trimmed by 4 bases and J by 0 bases, 8 bases remained unmatched. Germline V CDR1 and CDR2: MNHNS, SASEGT. As DNA, the CDR3 is TGTGCCAGCAGTGTTGGGACAGGCCGGAGCTCCTACGAGCAGTACTTC. Residues: CASSVGTGRSSYEQYF.

Only a few counts were recorded for this clonotype. DNA for the CDR3: TGTGCCAGCAGTTTCCGGGTAAGCAACAATGAGCAGTTCTTC. Translated, it gives CASSFRVSNNEQFF. This rearrangement joins TRBV28 to TRBJ2-1; D not resolved. The CDR3 extends over 14 amino acids. The V and J ends lost 3 bases and 5 bases respectively, with 11 bases between them. CDR1 and CDR2 from the germline V gene are MDHEN and SYDVKM.

The table lists this clonotype with many counts. V gene TRBV7-2 combines with J gene TRBJ2-7; TRBD1 agrees at 9 bases. V shed 4 bases, J shed 2 bases, and the junction held 6 bases outside the gene matches. CDR1 is SGHTA and CDR2 is FQGNSA in the germline V gene. The CDR3 runs to 15 residues. CDR3 protein: CASSSTGGATYEQYF. The CDR3 nucleotides read TGTGCCAGCAGCTCCACAGGGGGCGCCACCTACGAGCAGTACTTC.

This clonotype was counted at least ten times. This chain links TRBV28 with TRBJ2-7, with D possibly being TRBD1 or TRBD2 (5 bases each). Germline values: CDR1 MDHEN, CDR2 SYDVKM. V was clipped by 5 bases and J by 2 bases, with 13 bases between them. This CDR3 has 14 residues. The CDR3 nucleotides are TGTGCCAGCAGTAGAACTAGGGGCCCCTACGAGCAGTACTTC. It codes for CASSRTRGPYEQYF.

This clonotype was picked up many times. The genes are TRBV5-1 and TRBJ2-1; 16 bases match TRBD2. The germline V gene encodes CDR1 SGHRS and CDR2 YFSETQ. The CDR3 length is 19 residues. Losses at the gene ends were 4 bases for V and 3 bases for J; bases not matched to a gene: 10. Written as DNA, the CDR3 is TGCGCCAGCAGCCGATTTGGGACTAGCGGGAGGGGACTCTACAATGAGCAGTTCTTC. Protein sequence: CASSRFGTSGRGLYNEQFF.

The table lists this clonotype with many counts. The chain has TRBV28 and TRBJ2-1; TRBD1 or TRBD2 may be the D gene (5 bases each). The germline V and J ends were trimmed by 2 bases and 6 bases, with 17 bases remaining between them. This CDR3 region has 16 residues. The germline V gene encodes CDR1 MDHEN and CDR2 SYDVKM. CDR3 loop: CASSLGLTARVNEQFF. The CDR3 DNA reads TGTGCCAGCAGTTTAGGGTTGACAGCGCGGGTCAATGAGCAGTTCTTC. Looking up the rest from reference TRBV28 and TRBJ2-1 gives the full variable domain: DVKVTQSSRYLVKRTGEKVFLECVQDMDHENMFWYRQDPGLGLRLIYFSYDVKMKEKGDIPEGYSVSREKKERFSLILESASTNQTSMYLCASSLGLTARVNEQFFGPGTRLTVL.

This clonotype was recorded once. This chain joins TRBV7-2 and TRBJ1-5, with no clear D. Trimming took off 3 bases at V and 6 bases at J, with 12 bases between the two ends. The CDR3 is 14 amino acids. Germline V gene sequence: CDR1 SGHTA, CDR2 FQGNSA. The CDR3 DNA follows: TGTGCCAGCAGCTTCGGTGGGTTTGGTCAGCCCCAGCATTTT. Translating it yields CASSFGGFGQPQHF.

This clonotype was seen at least ten times. This chain joins TRBV14 and TRBJ1-5; D unresolved. Germline V gene lookup returns CDR1 SGHDN and CDR2 FVKESK. Deletions cut 0 bases from V and 4 bases from J, with 10 bases between. The CDR3 is 15 amino acids. CDR3 nucleotide sequence: TGTGCCAGCAGCCAAGATTGGACGGTGAATCAGCCCCAGCATTTT. It translates to CASSQDWTVNQPQHF.

This clonotype was detected only a few times. V is TRBV7-2 and J is TRBJ2-3, with TRBD1 matching 10 bases. CDR1 and CDR2 from the germline V gene are SGHTA and FQGNSA. V dropped 2 bases and J dropped 2; count of bases not matched to a gene: 4. This CDR3 region has 16 residues. The CDR3 is CASSLRGTGDTDTQYF. CDR3 sequence (DNA): TGTGCCAGCAGCTTACGGGGGACAGGGGACACAGATACGCAGTATTTT.